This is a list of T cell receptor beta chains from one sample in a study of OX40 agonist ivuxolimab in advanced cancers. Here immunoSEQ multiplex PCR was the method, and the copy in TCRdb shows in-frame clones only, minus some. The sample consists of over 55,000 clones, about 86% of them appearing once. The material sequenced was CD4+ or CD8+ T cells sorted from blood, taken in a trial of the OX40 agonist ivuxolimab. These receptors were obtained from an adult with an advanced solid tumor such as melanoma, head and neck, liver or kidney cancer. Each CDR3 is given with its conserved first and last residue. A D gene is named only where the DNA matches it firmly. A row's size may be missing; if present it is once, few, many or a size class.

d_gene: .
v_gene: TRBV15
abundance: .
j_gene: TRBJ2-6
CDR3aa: CATSRDWAGNSGANVLTF
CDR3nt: TGTGCCACCAGCAGAGATTGGGCAGGGAACTCTGGGGCCAACGTCCTGACTTTC

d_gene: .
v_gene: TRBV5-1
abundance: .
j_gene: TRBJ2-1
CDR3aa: CASAMGVSNEQFF
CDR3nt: TGCGCCAGCGCGATGGGGGTTAGCAATGAGCAGTTCTTC

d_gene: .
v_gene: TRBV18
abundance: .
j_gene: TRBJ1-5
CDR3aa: CASSPQGLNQPQHF
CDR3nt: TGTGCCAGCTCACCACAGGGGTTGAATCAGCCCCAGCATTTT

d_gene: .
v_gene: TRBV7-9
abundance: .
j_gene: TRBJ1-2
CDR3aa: CASSFGVNGYTF
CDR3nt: TGTGCCAGCAGCTTTGGAGTAAACGGCTACACCTTC

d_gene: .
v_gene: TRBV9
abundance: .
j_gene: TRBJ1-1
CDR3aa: CASSVRVGTAEAFF
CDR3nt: TGTGCCAGCAGCGTGAGAGTAGGGACGGCTGAAGCTTTCTTT

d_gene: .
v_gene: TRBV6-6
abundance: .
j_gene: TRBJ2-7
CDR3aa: CASSHKQYF
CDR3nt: TGTGCCAGCAGCCACAAGCAGTACTTC

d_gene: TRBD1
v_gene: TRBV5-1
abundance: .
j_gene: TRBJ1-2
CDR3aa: CASSMGTGGNYGYTF
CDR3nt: TGCGCCAGCAGCATGGGGACAGGGGGCAACTATGGCTACACCTTC

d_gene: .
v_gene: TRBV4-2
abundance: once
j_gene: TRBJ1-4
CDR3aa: CASSQGGASEKLFF
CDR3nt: TGTGCCAGCAGCCAAGGGGGCGCATCAGAAAAACTGTTTTTT

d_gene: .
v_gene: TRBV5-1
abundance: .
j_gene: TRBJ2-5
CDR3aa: CASSLLSRSEETQYF
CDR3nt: TGCGCCAGCAGCTTGCTAAGCCGGAGTGAAGAGACCCAGTACTTC

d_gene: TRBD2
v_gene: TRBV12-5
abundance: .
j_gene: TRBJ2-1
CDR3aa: CASAPGLTLEQFF
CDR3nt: TGTGCTAGTGCCCCGGGACTAACTCTTGAGCAGTTCTTC

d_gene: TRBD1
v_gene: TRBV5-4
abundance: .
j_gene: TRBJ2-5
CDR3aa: CASSPLRDRGEETQYF
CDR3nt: TGTGCCAGCAGCCCACTACGGGACAGGGGTGAAGAGACCCAGTACTTC

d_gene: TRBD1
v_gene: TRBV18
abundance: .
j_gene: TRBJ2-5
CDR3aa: CASSPQGQGSETQYF
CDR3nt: TGTGCCAGCTCACCACAGGGACAGGGTTCAGAGACCCAGTACTTC

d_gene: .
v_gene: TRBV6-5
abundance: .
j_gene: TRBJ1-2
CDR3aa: CASSLDRYGYTF
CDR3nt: TGTGCCAGCAGTTTAGACCGGTATGGCTACACCTTC

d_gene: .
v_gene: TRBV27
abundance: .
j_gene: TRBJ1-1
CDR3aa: CASSLRGGTEAFF
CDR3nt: TGTGCCAGCAGTTTGCGGGGCGGTACTGAAGCTTTCTTT

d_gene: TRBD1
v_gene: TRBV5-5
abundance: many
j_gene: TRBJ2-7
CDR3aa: CASSLVGRGLEQYF
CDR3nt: TGTGCCAGCAGCTTGGTCGGCAGGGGGCTCGAGCAGTACTTC

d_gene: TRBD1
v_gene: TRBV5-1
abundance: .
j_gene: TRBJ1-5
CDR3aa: CASSFDGQGGQPQHF
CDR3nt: TGCGCCAGCAGCTTTGACGGACAGGGTGGACAGCCCCAGCATTTT

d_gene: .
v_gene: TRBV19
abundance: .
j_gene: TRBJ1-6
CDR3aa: CASTLPNTSGSPLHF
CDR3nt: TGTGCCAGTACTCTACCGAACACCTCAGGTTCACCCCTCCACTTT

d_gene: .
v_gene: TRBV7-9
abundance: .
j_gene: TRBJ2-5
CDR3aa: CASSLDGGPQETQYF
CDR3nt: TGTGCCAGCAGCTTAGACGGAGGCCCTCAAGAGACCCAGTACTTC

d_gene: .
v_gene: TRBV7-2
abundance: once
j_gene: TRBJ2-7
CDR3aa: CASNPEVGGTYEQYF
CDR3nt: TGTGCCAGCAACCCTGAGGTGGGGGGAACCTACGAGCAGTACTTC

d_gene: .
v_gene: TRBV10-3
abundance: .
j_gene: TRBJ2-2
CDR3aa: CAISRDSLNTGELFF
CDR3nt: TGTGCCATCAGCCGCGACAGTCTGAACACCGGGGAGCTGTTTTTT

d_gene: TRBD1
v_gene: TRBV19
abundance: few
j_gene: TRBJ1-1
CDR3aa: CASSRPGTVTEAFF
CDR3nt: TGTGCCAGTAGCCGTCCCGGGACAGTCACTGAAGCTTTCTTT

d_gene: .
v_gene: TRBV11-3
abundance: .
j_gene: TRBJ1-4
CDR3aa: CASTTRSASNEKLFF
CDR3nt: TGTGCCAGCACCACCCGGTCAGCTTCTAATGAAAAACTGTTTTTT

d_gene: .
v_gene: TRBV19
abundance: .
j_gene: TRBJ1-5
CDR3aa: CASSIFANQPQHF
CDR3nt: TGTGCCAGTAGTATATTTGCCAATCAGCCCCAGCATTTT

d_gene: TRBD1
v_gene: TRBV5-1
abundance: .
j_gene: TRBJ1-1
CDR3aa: CASSEGQEGTEAFF
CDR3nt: TGCGCCAGCAGCGAGGGACAGGAGGGCACTGAAGCTTTCTTT

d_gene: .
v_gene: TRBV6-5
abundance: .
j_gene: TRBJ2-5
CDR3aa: CASSYTWDSRETQYF
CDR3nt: TGTGCCAGCAGTTACACCTGGGACTCTAGGGAGACCCAGTACTTC

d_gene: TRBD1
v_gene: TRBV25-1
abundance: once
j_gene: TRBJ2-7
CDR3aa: CASSEDRAEQYF
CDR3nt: TGTGCCAGCAGTGAAGACAGGGCCGAGCAGTACTTC

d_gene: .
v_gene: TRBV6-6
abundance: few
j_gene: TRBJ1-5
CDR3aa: CASSPADTPDNQPQHF
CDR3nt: TGTGCCAGCAGTCCGGCGGACACTCCGGACAATCAGCCCCAGCATTTT

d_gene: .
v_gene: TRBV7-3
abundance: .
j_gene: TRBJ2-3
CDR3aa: CASSLEAGWTDTQYF
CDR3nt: TGTGCCAGCAGCTTAGAGGCAGGGTGGACAGATACGCAGTATTTT

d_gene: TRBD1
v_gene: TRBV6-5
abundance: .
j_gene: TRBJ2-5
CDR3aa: CASSPGTGRETQYF
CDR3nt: TGTGCCAGCAGCCCCGGGACAGGGAGAGAGACCCAGTACTTC

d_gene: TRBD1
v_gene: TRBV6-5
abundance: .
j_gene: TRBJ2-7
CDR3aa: CASRYGTGTYEQYF
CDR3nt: TGTGCCAGCAGGTACGGGACAGGGACCTACGAGCAGTACTTC

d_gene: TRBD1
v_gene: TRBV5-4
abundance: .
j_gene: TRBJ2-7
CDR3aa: CASSPGGQGYEQYF
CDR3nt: TGTGCCAGCAGCCCCGGGGGACAGGGGTACGAGCAGTACTTC

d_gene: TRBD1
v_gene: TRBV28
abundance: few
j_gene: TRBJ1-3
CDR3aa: CASRTTGSGNTIYF
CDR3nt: TGTGCCAGCAGAACGACAGGGTCTGGAAACACCATATATTTT

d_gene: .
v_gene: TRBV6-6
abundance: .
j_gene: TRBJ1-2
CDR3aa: CASSYREMDYGYTF
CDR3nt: TGTGCCAGCAGTTACAGGGAGATGGACTATGGCTACACCTTC

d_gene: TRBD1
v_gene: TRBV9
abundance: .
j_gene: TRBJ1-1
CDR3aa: CASSVDPYLAGGHTEAFF
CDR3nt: TGTGCCAGCAGCGTGGACCCCTACTTGGCAGGGGGACACACTGAAGCTTTCTTT

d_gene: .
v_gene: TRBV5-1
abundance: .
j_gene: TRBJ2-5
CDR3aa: CASSGVGGGQETQYF
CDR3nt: TGCGCCAGCAGCGGGGTAGGAGGGGGCCAAGAGACCCAGTACTTC

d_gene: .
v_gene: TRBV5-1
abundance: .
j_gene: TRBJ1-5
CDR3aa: CASSLVGGGQPQHF
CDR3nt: TGCGCCAGCAGCTTGGTAGGGGGTGGTCAGCCCCAGCATTTT

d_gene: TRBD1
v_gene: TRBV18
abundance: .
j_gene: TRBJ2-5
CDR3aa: CASSGQGRTQYF
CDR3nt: TGTGCCAGCTCTGGACAGGGGAGGACCCAGTACTTC

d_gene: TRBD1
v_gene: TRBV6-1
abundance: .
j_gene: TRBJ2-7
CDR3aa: CAAQGQGNNEQYF
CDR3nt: TGTGCCGCCCAAGGACAGGGCAACAACGAGCAGTACTTC

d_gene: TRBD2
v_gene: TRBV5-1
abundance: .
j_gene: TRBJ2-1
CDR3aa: CASSLESPGGGVGNEQFF
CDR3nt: TGCGCCAGCAGCTTGGAGTCCCCGGGGGGGGGAGTTGGCAATGAGCAGTTCTTC